This T cell receptor (beta chain) originates from a study of shared clonotypes between healthy human individuals. Germline V gene data show CDR1 as SGHRS and CDR2 as YFSETQ. This CDR3 is built from 14 residues. V lost 0 bases, J lost 9 bases, and 13 bases lay in between. Libraries were prepared by immunoSEQ multiplex PCR; TCRdb keeps only in-frame clonotypes and omits some of them. The data show a few million clones, over 85% seen once. The source material was naive CD4+ T cells from PBMCs. The subset was: CD45RA+ positively selected. This rearrangement joins TRBV5-1 to TRBJ2-1, with D possibly matching TRBD1 (8 bases). The sequence was obtained from a young man in good health. Some clones in this sample may be carry-over from other donors' samples. The CDR3 sequence is CASSLDRGGAEQFF. The CDR3 region has the DNA TGCGCCAGCAGCTTGGACAGGGGGGGCGCTGAGCAGTTCTTC.